The 4 T cell receptor beta chains listed next were all sequenced from one sample in a study of blood T cell repertoires in COVID-19. TCRdb's table, derived via immunoSEQ multiplex PCR, lists solely in-frame clones and lacks some. The sample has more than 70,000 clones, approximately 78% seen once. The specimen sequenced was peripheral blood. All receptors derive from a woman between 70 and 85 years old with acute or convalescent COVID-19.

The CDR3, as DNA: TGCAGCGTTGGGGGGGATGAGCAGTTCTTC. This translates into CSVGGDEQFF. The V and J genes are TRBV20-1 and TRBJ2-1; 7 positions agree with TRBD2. Germline V gene sequence: CDR1 DFQATT, CDR2 SNEGSKA (reference sequence). This CDR3 contains 10 residues.

This chain joins TRBV7-9 and TRBJ1-1; 9 nucleotides match TRBD1. V was clipped by 3 bases and J by 7 bases; unmatched bases: 3. Germline CDR1 reads SEHNR; CDR2 reads FQNEAQ (reference sequence). The CDR3 has 13 amino acids. The CDR3 DNA reads as TGTGCCAGCAGCTTGACAGGGGGTGGTGAAGCTTTCTTT. Amino acid sequence: CASSLTGGGEAFF.

The V gene is TRBV19, the J gene TRBJ1-5, with D unclear. The germline gives CDR1 LNHDA, CDR2 SQIVND (reference sequence). The CDR3 consists of 15 residues. The ends were cut back, 3 bases at V and 3 bases at J, with 12 bases in the middle. The CDR3 spells CASSIRSGFNQPQHF. In DNA, the CDR3 is TGTGCCAGTAGTATCCGGAGCGGATTCAATCAGCCCCAGCATTTT.

The rearrangement uses TRBV5-4 and TRBJ2-2, with 8 nucleotides matching TRBD1. Germline V gene data show CDR1 as SGHNT and CDR2 as YYREEE (reference sequence). The CDR3 contains 17 residues. V shed 4 bases, J shed 0 bases, and the junction held 8 bases outside the gene matches. This chain's CDR3 is CASSTDLQGANTGELFF. Here the CDR3 DNA reads TGTGCCAGCAGCACCGATCTACAGGGGGCGAACACCGGGGAGCTGTTTTTT.